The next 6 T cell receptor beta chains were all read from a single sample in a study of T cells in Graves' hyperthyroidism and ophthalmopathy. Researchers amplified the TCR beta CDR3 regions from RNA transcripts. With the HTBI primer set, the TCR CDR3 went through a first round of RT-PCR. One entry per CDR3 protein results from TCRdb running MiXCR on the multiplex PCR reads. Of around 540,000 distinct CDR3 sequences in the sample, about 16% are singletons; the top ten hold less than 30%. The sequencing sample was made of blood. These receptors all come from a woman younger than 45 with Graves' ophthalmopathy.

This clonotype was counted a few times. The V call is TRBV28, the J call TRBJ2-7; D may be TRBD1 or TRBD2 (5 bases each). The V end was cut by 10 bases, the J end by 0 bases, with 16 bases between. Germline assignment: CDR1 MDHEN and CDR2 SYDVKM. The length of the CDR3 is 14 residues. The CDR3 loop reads CAIGLGDGSYEQYF. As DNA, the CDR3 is TGTGCCATCGGCCTAGGGGACGGCTCCTACGAGCAGTACTTC.

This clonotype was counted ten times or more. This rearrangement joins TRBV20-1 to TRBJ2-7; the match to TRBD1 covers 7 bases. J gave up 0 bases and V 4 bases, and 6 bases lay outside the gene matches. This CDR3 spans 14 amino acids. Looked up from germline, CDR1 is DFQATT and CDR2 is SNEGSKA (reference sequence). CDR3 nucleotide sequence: TGCAGTGCTACCCGACAGGGTACCTCCTACGAGCAGTACTTC. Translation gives CSATRQGTSYEQYF.

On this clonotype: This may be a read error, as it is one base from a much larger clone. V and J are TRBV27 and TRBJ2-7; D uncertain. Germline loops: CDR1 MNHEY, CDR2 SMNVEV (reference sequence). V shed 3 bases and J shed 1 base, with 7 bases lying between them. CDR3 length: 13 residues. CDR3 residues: CASSLHRSYEQYF. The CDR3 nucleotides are TGTGCCAGCAGTTTGCACAGATCCTACGAGCAGTACTTC.

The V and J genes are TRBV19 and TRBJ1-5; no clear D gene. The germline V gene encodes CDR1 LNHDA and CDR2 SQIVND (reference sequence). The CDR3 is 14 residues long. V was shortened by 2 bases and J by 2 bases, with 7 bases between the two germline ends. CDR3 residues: CASSISVGNQPQHF. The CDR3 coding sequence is TGTGCCAGTAGTATATCAGTTGGCAATCAGCCCCAGCATTTT.

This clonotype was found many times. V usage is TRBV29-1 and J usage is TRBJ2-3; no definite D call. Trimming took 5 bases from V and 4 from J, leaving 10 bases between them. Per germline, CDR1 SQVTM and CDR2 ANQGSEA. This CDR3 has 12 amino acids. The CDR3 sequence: CSVLDPPDTQYF. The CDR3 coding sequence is TGCAGCGTTCTCGATCCCCCAGATACGCAGTATTTT.

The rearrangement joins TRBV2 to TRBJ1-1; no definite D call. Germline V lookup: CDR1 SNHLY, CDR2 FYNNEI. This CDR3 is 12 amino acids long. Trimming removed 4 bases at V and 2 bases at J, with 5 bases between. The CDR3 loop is CASSGDNTEAFF. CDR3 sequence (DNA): TGTGCCAGCAGTGGTGACAACACTGAAGCTTTCTTT.